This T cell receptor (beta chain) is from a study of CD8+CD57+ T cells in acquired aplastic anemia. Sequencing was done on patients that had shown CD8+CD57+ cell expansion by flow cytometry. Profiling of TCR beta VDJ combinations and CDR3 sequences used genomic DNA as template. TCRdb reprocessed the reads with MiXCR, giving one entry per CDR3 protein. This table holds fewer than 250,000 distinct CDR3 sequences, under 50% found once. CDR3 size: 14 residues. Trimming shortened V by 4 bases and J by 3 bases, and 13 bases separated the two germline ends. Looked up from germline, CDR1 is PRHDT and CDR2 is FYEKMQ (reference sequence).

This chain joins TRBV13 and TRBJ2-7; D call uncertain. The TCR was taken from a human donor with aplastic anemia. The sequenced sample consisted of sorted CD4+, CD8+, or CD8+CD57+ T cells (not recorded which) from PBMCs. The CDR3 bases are TGTGCCAGCAGCTCAGACACCGCAGGCTACGAGCAGTACTTC. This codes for CASSSDTAGYEQYF.